Following are 20 T cell receptor beta chains from one sample sequenced in a study of T cell responses to AZD1222 COVID-19 vaccine. Only in-frame clones appear in the TCRdb table, and some are missing; sequencing was by immunoSEQ multiplex PCR. The table has 70,000 or so clones, roughly 91% seen once; the top ten hold around 24%. Sequenced here: peripheral blood, sampled on day 0 of AZD1222 vaccination. Receptors originate from an adult in good health.

V is TRBV19 and J is TRBJ1-1, with unresolved D. Trimming shortened V by 6 bases and J by 0 bases, and 8 bases separated the two germline ends. Germline-derived CDR1 and CDR2 are LNHDA and SQIVND (reference sequence). This CDR3 has 13 residues. The CDR3 protein is CASSWSLNTEAFF. The CDR3 DNA reads TGTGCCAGTAGCTGGAGCTTGAACACTGAAGCTTTCTTT.

The sample holds one count of this clone. V and J are TRBV20-1 and TRBJ1-2; D unresolved. With 3 bases removed from V and 6 bases from J, the gap between germline ends came to 8 bases. The CDR3 has 11 amino acids. Germline CDR1 DFQATT, CDR2 SNEGSKA (reference sequence). The CDR3 DNA reads TGCAGTGCTAGGATCTTGGATGGCTACACCTTC. Its protein is CSARILDGYTF.

CDR3 sequence: CASSYRTPTGPYEQYF. The DNA for the CDR3 is TGTGCCAGCAGTTACAGGACACCGACAGGGCCCTACGAGCAGTACTTC. The chain uses TRBV6-5 and TRBJ2-7, with TRBD1 matching over 7 bases. Germline loops: CDR1 MNHEY, CDR2 SVGAGI. This CDR3 is 16 amino acids long. The trim removed 2 bases at V and 2 bases at J, leaving 9 bases unmatched.

The chain has TRBV12-3 or TRBV12-4 and TRBJ2-2; TRBD2 aligns across 7 bases. The CDR3 loop spans 13 amino acids. Trimming removed 3 bases from V and 6 bases from J; junction bases left unmatched: 1. Written as DNA, the CDR3 is TGTGCCAGCAGTTTTCGGGGGGCCGGGGAGCTGTTTTTT. Translation: CASSFRGAGELFF.

J is TRBJ1-2 and V is TRBV28; 8 positions agree with TRBD1. Germline-derived CDR1 and CDR2 are MDHEN and SYDVKM. The CDR3 is 14 residues long. J was trimmed by 6 bases and V by 7 bases; bases with no gene match: 10. This CDR3 reads CASTTGQGVHGYTF. In DNA form, the CDR3 reads TGTGCCAGCACCACAGGACAGGGAGTCCATGGCTACACCTTC.

Note on this clone: Distinct nucleotide sequences in the sample also encode this CDR3. The chain is built from TRBV20-1 and TRBJ1-2, with 7 bases aligning to TRBD1. V shed 5 bases and J 6 bases; nucleotides not matched to a gene: 3. This CDR3 has 11 residues. Germline V gives CDR1 DFQATT, CDR2 SNEGSKA (reference sequence). CDR3 loop: CSALTGNGYTF. DNA for the CDR3: TGCAGTGCTCTGACAGGGAATGGCTACACCTTC.

V and J are TRBV27 and TRBJ2-7; 10 positions agree with TRBD2. Per germline, CDR1 MNHEY and CDR2 SMNVEV (reference sequence). The CDR3 has 15 residues. The ends lost 6 bases at V and 3 bases at J; junction bases unmatched: 8. The CDR3 loop is CASRKGTSEIYEQYF. CDR3 sequence (DNA): TGTGCCAGCAGGAAAGGGACTAGCGAAATCTACGAGCAGTACTTC.

A single count supports this clone. V is TRBV2 and J is TRBJ2-1; the match to TRBD1 covers 9 bases. Germline V gene lookup returns CDR1 SNHLY and CDR2 FYNNEI. The CDR3 consists of 15 residues. V shed 4 bases, J shed 2 bases, and the junction held 3 bases outside the gene matches. The CDR3, as DNA: TGTGCCAGCAGTGGGACAGGGGTAACCTACAATGAGCAGTTCTTC. This sequence encodes CASSGTGVTYNEQFF.

The chain has TRBV28 and TRBJ1-4; D is undetermined. The V gene's germline CDR1 is MDHEN and CDR2 SYDVKM. Trimming left V 7 bases short and J 7 bases short, with 13 bases between. This CDR3 is 13 amino acids long. The chain's CDR3 is CASKIRGSEKLFF. The CDR3 nucleotides read TGTGCCAGCAAAATTCGGGGATCTGAAAAACTGTTTTTT.

The V call is TRBV6-5, the J call TRBJ1-2; the D gene is possibly TRBD1 (5 bases). Trimming left V 8 bases short and J 6 bases short, with 13 bases between. In germline, CDR1 is MNHEY, CDR2 SVGAGI. The CDR3 is 12 amino acids. The CDR3 here is CASFEIGDGYTF. The CDR3 nucleotides are TGTGCCAGCTTTGAAATAGGGGATGGCTACACCTTC.

This clone has only a few counts. This chain uses TRBV5-6 with TRBJ1-2; D not certain. V was cut by 0 bases and J by 8 bases, with 8 bases left in between. This CDR3 spans 12 amino acids. The germline V gene encodes CDR1 SGHDT and CDR2 YYEEEE. For the CDR3, the DNA is TGTGCCAGCAGCTTGGACGGGATGGGCTACACCTTC. Translation: CASSLDGMGYTF.

This sequence joins TRBV9 and TRBJ1-4, with TRBD1 matching over 7 bases. The V segment lost 2 bases and the J segment 0 bases; nucleotides outside the gene matches: 1. Germline CDR1 SGDLS, CDR2 YYNGEE. This CDR3 is 15 amino acids long. The CDR3 sequence: CASSVGQSTNEKLFF. CDR3 bases: TGTGCCAGCAGCGTGGGACAGTCAACTAATGAAAAACTGTTTTTT. Filled out from reference TRBV9 and TRBJ1-4, the complete variable domain reads DSGVTQTPKHLITATGQRVTLRCSPRSGDLSVYWYQQSLDQGLQFLIQYYNGEERAKGNILERFSAQQFPDLHSELNLSSLELGDSALYFCASSVGQSTNEKLFFGSGTQLSVL.

This chain uses TRBV5-6 with TRBJ1-2; D gene ambiguous. This CDR3 is built from 13 residues. Germline CDR1 reads SGHDT; CDR2 reads YYEEEE. Trimming removed 7 bases at V and 4 bases at J, with 14 bases between. The CDR3 here is CASYTANVYGYTF. The CDR3 DNA reads TGTGCCAGCTACACGGCTAACGTCTATGGCTACACCTTC.

This sequence joins TRBV19 and TRBJ2-1, with 11 bases identical to TRBD2. With 3 bases clipped from V and 3 bases from J, the junction kept 4 bases outside the gene matches. From germline, CDR1 is LNHDA and CDR2 SQIVND (reference sequence). The CDR3 totals 16 residues. CDR3 amino acids: CASSIDTSGGYNEQFF. As DNA, the CDR3 is TGTGCCAGTAGTATCGACACTAGCGGGGGCTACAATGAGCAGTTCTTC.

The CDR3 sequence: CASSLSSGSGANVLTF. The CDR3 nucleotides are TGTGCCAGCAGCTTAAGTTCCGGGTCTGGGGCCAACGTCCTGACTTTC. V gene TRBV7-3 combines with J gene TRBJ2-6; the D is unclear. CDR3 length: 16 amino acids. The V end lost 1 base, the J end lost 1 base, and 8 bases lay between the germline ends. The V gene's germline CDR1 is SGHTA and CDR2 FQGTGA.

This chain links TRBV23-1 with TRBJ1-3; 7 bases line up with TRBD1. TRBV23-1 is marked as an open reading frame, function uncertain. This CDR3 is built from 16 residues. The J segment lost 0 bases and the V segment lost 6 bases, leaving 8 bases of the junction unmatched. The CDR3, as DNA: TGCGCCAGCAGGCCCAGGGGGGGAGACTCTGGAAACACCATATATTTT. The encoded protein is CASRPRGGDSGNTIYF.

The gene calls are TRBV6-1 and TRBJ2-7; 8 bases line up with TRBD1. The CDR3 spans 16 residues. The V gene end was trimmed by 2 bases and the J gene end by 3 bases; junction bases not matched to a gene: 9. Germline CDR1 reads MNHNS; CDR2 reads SASEGT. CDR3 coding DNA: TGTGCCAGCAGTGAATTTGGGACAGGCTATCTCTACGAGCAGTACTTC. Amino acid sequence: CASSEFGTGYLYEQYF.

The CDR3 DNA sequence: TGTGCCAGCAGTTTCTCGGGACAGTCCTATGGCTACACCTTC. This codes for CASSFSGQSYGYTF. This rearrangement joins TRBV27 to TRBJ1-2; 7 nucleotides agree with TRBD1. The V and J ends lost 3 bases and 4 bases, in that order; junction bases with no gene match: 5. Germline values: CDR1 MNHEY, CDR2 SMNVEV (reference sequence). The CDR3 covers 14 residues.

The chain combines TRBV10-3 with TRBJ1-1; D call uncertain. Trimming removed 0 bases from V and 4 bases from J, with 12 bases in between. Germline CDR1 is ENHRY and CDR2 is SYGVKD. The CDR3 sequence is 15 residues long. CDR3 residues: CAISESMREGTEAFF. CDR3 nucleotide sequence: TGTGCCATCAGTGAGTCGATGAGGGAGGGCACTGAAGCTTTCTTT.

The chain couples TRBV9 to TRBJ1-2; perhaps TRBD1 as D (5 bases). Germline V gene sequence: CDR1 SGDLS, CDR2 YYNGEE. This CDR3 contains 14 residues. V lost 2 bases, J lost 6 bases, and 14 bases lay in between. The CDR3 DNA follows: TGTGCCAGCAGCGTGACCACGTCGGGGGATGGCTACACCTTC. Translated: CASSVTTSGDGYTF.